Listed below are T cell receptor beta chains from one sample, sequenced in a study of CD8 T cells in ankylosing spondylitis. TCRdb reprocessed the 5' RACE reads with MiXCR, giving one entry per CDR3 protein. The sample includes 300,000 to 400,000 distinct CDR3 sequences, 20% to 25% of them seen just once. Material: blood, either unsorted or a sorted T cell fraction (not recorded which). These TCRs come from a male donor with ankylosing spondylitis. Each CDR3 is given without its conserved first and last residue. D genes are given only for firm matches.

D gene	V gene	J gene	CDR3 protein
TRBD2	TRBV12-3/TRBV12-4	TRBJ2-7	ASSWTSGVREQY
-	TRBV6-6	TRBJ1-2	ASSPGFNYGYT
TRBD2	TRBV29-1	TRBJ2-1	SVVETSNNEQF
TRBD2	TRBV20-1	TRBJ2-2	SDRPPGTSGTGELF
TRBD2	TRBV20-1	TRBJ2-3	SARDPAGLTDTQY
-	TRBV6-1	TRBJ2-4	ASSEVAGRAKNIQY
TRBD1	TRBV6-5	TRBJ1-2	ASSYSRDSLYGYT
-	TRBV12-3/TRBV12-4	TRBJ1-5	ASSFHPSGPQH
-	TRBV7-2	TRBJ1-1	ASSFSLDTEAF
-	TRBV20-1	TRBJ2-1	SARMGKGGDNEQF
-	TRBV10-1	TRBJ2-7	ASSPGTEDYEQY
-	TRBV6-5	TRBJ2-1	ASSYSSANNEQF
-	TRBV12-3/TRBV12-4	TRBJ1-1	ASTLRSLFQKAF
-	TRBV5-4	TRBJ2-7	ASRPRRADEQY
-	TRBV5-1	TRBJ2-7	ASSINSGQTYEQY
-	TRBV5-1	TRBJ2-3	ASSFNTIGDTQY
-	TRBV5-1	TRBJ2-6	ASSLDLGSGANVLT
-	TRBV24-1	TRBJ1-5	ATGGGSLDQPQH
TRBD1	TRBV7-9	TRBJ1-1	ASSLSGGGPEAF
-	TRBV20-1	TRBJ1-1	SARGFRNTEAF
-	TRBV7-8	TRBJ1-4	ASSLALIVDREKLF
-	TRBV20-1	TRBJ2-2	SAGDFSGGELF
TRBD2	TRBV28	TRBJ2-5	ASSLTSGRVETQY
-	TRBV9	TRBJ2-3	ASSRRSRGTDTQY
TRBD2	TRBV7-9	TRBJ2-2	ASSPGRAGASGELF
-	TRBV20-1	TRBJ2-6	SASEGRFSGANVLT
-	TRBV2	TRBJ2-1	ASSVRGGTYNEQF
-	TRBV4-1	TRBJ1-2	ASSQTGWDGYT
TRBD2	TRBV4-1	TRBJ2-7	ASSQEISGRAVSYEQY
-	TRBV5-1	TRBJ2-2	ASSPQGAGRTGELF
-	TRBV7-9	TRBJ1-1	ASSGHRALNTEAF
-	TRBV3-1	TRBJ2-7	ASSQVGGLIYEQY
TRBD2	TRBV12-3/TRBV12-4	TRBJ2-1	ASSLTSGRAGNEQF
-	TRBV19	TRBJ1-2	ASSRQGYGYT
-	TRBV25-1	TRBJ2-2	ASSEWGGFGELF
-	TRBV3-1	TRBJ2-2	ASSPSEGATGELF
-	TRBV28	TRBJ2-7	ASMADPFYEQY
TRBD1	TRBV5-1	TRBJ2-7	ASSATGGSSYEQY
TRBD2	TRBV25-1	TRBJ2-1	ASSDSPVGGSRNEQF
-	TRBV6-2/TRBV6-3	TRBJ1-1	ASSLKPAAAF
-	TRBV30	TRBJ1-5	AWSLGGAQH